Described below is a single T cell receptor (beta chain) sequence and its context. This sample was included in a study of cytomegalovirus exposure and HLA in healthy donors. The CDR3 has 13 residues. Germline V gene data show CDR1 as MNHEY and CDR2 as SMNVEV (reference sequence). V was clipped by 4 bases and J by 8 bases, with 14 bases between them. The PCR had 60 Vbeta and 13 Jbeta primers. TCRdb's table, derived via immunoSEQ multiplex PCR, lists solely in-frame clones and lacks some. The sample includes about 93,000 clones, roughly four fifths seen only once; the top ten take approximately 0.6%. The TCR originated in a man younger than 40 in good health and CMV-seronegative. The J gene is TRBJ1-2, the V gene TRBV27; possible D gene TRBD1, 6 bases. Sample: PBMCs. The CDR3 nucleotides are TGTGCCAGCAGTTATGGGACAAGGGGCGGCTACACCTTC. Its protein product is CASSYGTRGGYTF.